These 13 T cell receptor beta chains originate from one sample sequenced in a study of T cell responses to AZD1222 COVID-19 vaccine. Sequencing was performed with immunoSEQ multiplex PCR; in TCRdb, only in-frame clones are kept and a portion is missing. The repertoire holds roughly 93,000 clones, with roughly 87% as singletons. Sequencing was performed on peripheral blood, taken 28 days after the second AZD1222 dose. These receptors were taken from an adult who received the AZD1222 COVID-19 vaccine.

The V gene is TRBV5-4, the J gene TRBJ1-3; TRBD1 agrees at 11 bases. The V segment lost 3 bases and the J segment 2 bases; nucleotides outside the gene matches: 4. In germline, CDR1 is SGHNT, CDR2 YYREEE (reference sequence). The CDR3 covers 16 residues. CDR3 in DNA: TGTGCCAGCAGCTCTCCGGGACAGGGGGCTGGAAACACCATATATTTT. Translating it yields CASSSPGQGAGNTIYF.

V usage is TRBV27 and J usage is TRBJ2-5; TRBD1 agrees at 12 bases. The CDR3 loop spans 16 amino acids. The trim removed 6 bases at V and 5 bases at J, leaving 10 bases unmatched. In germline, CDR1 is MNHEY, CDR2 SMNVEV (reference sequence). The DNA of the CDR3 is TGTGCCAGCAGGCCGGGACAGGGGGCGATTTTGGAGACCCAGTACTTC. Translated: CASRPGQGAILETQYF.

V is TRBV7-9 and J is TRBJ1-6; D gene uncertain. Germline CDR1 is SEHNR and CDR2 is FQNEAQ (reference sequence). V shed 5 bases and J shed 0 bases, with 5 bases lying between them. The CDR3 sequence is 14 residues long. In nucleotides, the CDR3 is TGTGCCAGCAGCCCCCTCTCCTATAATTCACCCCTCCACTTT. Translating it yields CASSPLSYNSPLHF. The full variable domain, its missing parts supplied by reference TRBV7-9 and TRBJ1-6, is DTGVSQNPRHKITKRGQNVTFRCDPISEHNRLYWYRQTLGQGPEFLTYFQNEAQLEKSRLLSDRFSAERPKGSFSTLEIQRTEQGDSAMYLCASSPLSYNSPLHFGNGTRLTVT.

The gene calls are TRBV5-4 and TRBJ2-7; D is perhaps TRBD2 (7 bases). V dropped 5 bases and J dropped 7 bases, with 25 bases sitting between them. The germline CDR1 and CDR2 sequences are SGHNT and YYREEE (reference sequence). The CDR3 runs to 16 residues. The chain's CDR3 is CASSLGERVGGQEQYF. As DNA, the CDR3 is TGTGCCAGCAGTCTCGGGGAAAGAGTGGGGGGGCAGGAGCAGTACTTC. The full variable domain, rest sourced from reference TRBV5-4 and TRBJ2-7, is ETGVTQSPTHLIKTRGQQVTLRCSSQSGHNTVSWYQQALGQGPQFIFQYYREEENGRGNFPPRFSGLQFPNYSSELNVNALELDDSALYLCASSLGERVGGQEQYFGPGTRLTVT.

J is TRBJ2-5 and V is TRBV5-4, with a possible D match to TRBD2 (6 bases). Germline V gene sequence: CDR1 SGHNT, CDR2 YYREEE (reference sequence). CDR3 length: 14 residues. The germline V and J ends were trimmed by 4 bases and 4 bases, with 14 bases remaining between them. The CDR3: CASSEGTRGETQYF. In nucleotides, the CDR3 is TGTGCCAGCAGCGAGGGGACTCGGGGAGAGACCCAGTACTTC.

This chain uses TRBV2 with TRBJ1-1, with 10 nucleotides matching TRBD1. The CDR3 runs 14 residues. Losses at the gene ends were 6 bases for V and 8 bases for J; bases not matched to a gene: 9. Germline V gives CDR1 SNHLY, CDR2 FYNNEI. CDR3 protein: CASSQRQGAKEAFF. CDR3 in DNA: TGTGCCAGCAGCCAAAGACAGGGGGCTAAGGAAGCTTTCTTT.

The chain has TRBV24-1 and TRBJ2-3; 9 nucleotides agree with TRBD1. The CDR3 covers 18 residues. V trimming: 3 bases; J trimming: 2 bases; junction bases outside the gene matches: 11. CDR1 and CDR2 from the germline V gene are KGHDR and SFDVKD. The CDR3, as DNA: TGTGCCACCAGTGATCGCAGGGCCGGGACAGGGAACACAGATACGCAGTATTTT. This codes for CATSDRRAGTGNTDTQYF.

V gene TRBV6-5 combines with J gene TRBJ2-7; D call uncertain. The ends were cut back, 4 bases at V and 2 bases at J, with 15 bases in the middle. Germline V gene data show CDR1 as MNHEY and CDR2 as SVGAGI. This CDR3 spans 15 amino acids. CDR3 in amino acids: CASSSATPETYEQYF. CDR3 DNA sequence: TGTGCCAGCAGTTCCGCTACACCGGAAACCTACGAGCAGTACTTC.

The J gene is TRBJ2-7, the V gene TRBV5-5; possible D gene TRBD2, 5 bases. V lost 3 bases to trimming and J lost 0 bases, with 13 bases between them. This CDR3 is 15 amino acids long. Per germline, CDR1 SGHKS and CDR2 YYEKEE (reference sequence). The CDR3 here is CASSWRVGSSYEQYF. The CDR3 bases are TGTGCCAGCAGCTGGCGAGTGGGGAGCTCCTACGAGCAGTACTTC. The full variable domain, rest sourced from reference TRBV5-5 and TRBJ2-7, is DAGVTQSPTHLIKTRGQQVTLRCSPISGHKSVSWYQQVLGQGPQFIFQYYEKEERGRGNFPDRFSARQFPNYSSELNVNALLLGDSALYLCASSWRVGSSYEQYFGPGTRLTVT.

The count of this clone is one. The J gene is TRBJ2-7, the V gene TRBV7-2; TRBD1 matches 7 bases. The CDR3 runs to 13 residues. CDR1 is SGHTA and CDR2 is FQGNSA in the germline V gene. Trimming removed 5 bases from V and 3 bases from J; junction bases left unmatched: 4. The CDR3 sequence: CASSEGQLYEQYV. The CDR3 coding sequence is TGTGCCAGCAGCGAGGGACAGCTCTACGAGCAGTACGTC.

The chain couples TRBV15 to TRBJ2-7; TRBD2 agrees at 12 bases. Germline V gives CDR1 LNHNV, CDR2 YYDKDF (reference sequence). The CDR3 has 14 residues. V lost 5 bases and J lost 5; bases outside the gene matches: 4. The DNA of the CDR3 is TGTGCCACCAGCCGGACTAGCGGGGTTCACGAGCAGTACTTC. Translating it yields CATSRTSGVHEQYF. The full variable domain, in which reference TRBV15 and TRBJ2-7 provide the parts outside the CDR3, is DAMVIQNPRYQVTQFGKPVTLSCSQTLNHNVMYWYQQKSSQAPKLLFHYYDKDFNNEADTPDNFQSRRPNTSFCFLDIRSPGLGDTAMYLCATSRTSGVHEQYFGPGTRLTVT.

J is TRBJ1-3 and V is TRBV27, with D tentatively TRBD1 (6 bases). V was pared by 5 bases and J by 4 bases, with 15 bases between. CDR1 MNHEY and CDR2 SMNVEV come from the germline V gene (reference sequence). The CDR3 is 15 amino acids. In nucleotides, the CDR3 is TGTGCCAGCAGTCAGGGGACCCTGGGGGGAAACACCATATATTTT. It specifies CASSQGTLGGNTIYF.

This chain links TRBV30 with TRBJ1-5; 8 bases fit TRBD1. V trimming: 2 bases; J trimming: 7 bases; junction bases outside the gene matches: 10. CDR1 and CDR2 (germline): GTSNPN, SVGIG (reference sequence). The CDR3 spans 15 residues. CDR3 nucleotide sequence: TGTGCCTGGAGTCCCCCCGGCAGGGGGCAACAGCCCCAGCATTTT. Translating gives CAWSPPGRGQQPQHF.